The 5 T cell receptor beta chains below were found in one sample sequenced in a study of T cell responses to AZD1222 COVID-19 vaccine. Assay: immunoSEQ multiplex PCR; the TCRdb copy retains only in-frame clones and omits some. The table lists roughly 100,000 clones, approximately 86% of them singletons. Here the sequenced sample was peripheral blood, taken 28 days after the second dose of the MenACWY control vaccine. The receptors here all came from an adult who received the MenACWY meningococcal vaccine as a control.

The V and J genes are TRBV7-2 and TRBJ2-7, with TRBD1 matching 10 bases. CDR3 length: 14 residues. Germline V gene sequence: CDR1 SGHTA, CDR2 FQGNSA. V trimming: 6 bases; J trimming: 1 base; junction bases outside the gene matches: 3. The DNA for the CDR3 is TGTGCCAGCAGACCGGGACAGGGGTCCTACGAGCAGTACTTC. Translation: CASRPGQGSYEQYF.

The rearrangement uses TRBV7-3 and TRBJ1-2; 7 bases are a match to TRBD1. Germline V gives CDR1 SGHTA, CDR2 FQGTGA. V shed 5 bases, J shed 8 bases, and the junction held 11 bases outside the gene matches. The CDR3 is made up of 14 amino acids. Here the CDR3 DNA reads TGTGCCAGCAGCGACCGCCCTTTACAGGGGGGCTACACCTTC. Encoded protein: CASSDRPLQGGYTF.

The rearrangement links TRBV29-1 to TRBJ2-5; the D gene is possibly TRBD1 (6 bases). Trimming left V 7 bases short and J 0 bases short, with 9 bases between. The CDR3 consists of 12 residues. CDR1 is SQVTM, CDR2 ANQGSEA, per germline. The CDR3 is CSGGQYQETQYF. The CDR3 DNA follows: TGCAGCGGAGGACAGTACCAAGAGACCCAGTACTTC.

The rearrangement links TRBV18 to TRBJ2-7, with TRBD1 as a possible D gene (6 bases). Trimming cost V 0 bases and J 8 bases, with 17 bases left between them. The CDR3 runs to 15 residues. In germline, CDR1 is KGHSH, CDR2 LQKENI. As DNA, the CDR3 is TGTGCCAGCTCACCACCGGCCAGAAAGCAGGGGCAGCAGTACTTC. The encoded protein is CASSPPARKQGQQYF.

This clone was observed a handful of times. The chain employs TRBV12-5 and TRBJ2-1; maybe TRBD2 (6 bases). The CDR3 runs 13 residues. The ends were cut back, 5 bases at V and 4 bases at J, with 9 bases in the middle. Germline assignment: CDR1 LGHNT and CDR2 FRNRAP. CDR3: CASGLGTYNEQFF. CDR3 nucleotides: TGTGCTAGTGGTCTCGGGACTTACAATGAGCAGTTCTTC.